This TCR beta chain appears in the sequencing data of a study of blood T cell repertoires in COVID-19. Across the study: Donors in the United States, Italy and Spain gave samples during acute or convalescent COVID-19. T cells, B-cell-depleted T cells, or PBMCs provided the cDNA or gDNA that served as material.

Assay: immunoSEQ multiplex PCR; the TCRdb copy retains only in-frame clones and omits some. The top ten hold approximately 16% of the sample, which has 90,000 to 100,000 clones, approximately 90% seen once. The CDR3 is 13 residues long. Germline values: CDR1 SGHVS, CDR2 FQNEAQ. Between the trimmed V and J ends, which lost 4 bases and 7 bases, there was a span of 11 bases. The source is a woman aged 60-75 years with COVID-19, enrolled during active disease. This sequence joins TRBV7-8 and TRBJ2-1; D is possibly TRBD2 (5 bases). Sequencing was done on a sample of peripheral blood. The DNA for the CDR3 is TGTGCCAGCAGCTCCGAAAGGAGGAATGAGCAGTTCTTC. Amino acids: CASSSERRNEQFF. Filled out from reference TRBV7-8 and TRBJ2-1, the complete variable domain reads GAGVSQSPRYKVAKRGQDVALRCDPISGHVSLFWYQQALGQGPEFLTYFQNEAQLDKSGLPSDRFFAERPEGSVSTLKIQRTQQEDSAVYLCASSSERRNEQFFGPGTRLTVL.